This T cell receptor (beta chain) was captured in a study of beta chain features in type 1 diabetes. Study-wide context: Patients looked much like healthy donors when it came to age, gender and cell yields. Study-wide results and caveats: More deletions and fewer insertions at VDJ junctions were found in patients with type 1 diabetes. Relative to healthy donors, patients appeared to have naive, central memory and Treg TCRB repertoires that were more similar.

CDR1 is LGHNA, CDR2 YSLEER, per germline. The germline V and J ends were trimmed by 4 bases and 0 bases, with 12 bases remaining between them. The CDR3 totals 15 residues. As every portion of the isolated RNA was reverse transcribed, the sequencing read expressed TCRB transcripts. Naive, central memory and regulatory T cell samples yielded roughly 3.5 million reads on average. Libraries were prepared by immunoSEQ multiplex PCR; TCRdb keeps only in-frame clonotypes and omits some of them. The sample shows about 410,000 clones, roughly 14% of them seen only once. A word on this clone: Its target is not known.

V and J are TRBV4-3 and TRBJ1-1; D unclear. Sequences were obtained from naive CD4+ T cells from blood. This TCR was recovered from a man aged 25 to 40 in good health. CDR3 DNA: TGCGCCAGCAGCCCGGAGGCGGCATTGAACACTGAAGCTTTCTTT. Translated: CASSPEAALNTEAFF.